Below, 25 T cell receptor beta chains from the same sample are listed, as sequenced in a study of blood T cell repertoires in COVID-19. Method: immunoSEQ multiplex PCR; TCRdb's copy keeps in-frame clones and lacks some. Of 200,000 to 300,000 clones in the sample, 85% were seen once. Specimen: peripheral blood. The source is a woman in her sixties with active or convalescent COVID-19.

This clone occurred once. The sample holds other DNA sequences that translate to the same CDR3. The chain couples TRBV27 to TRBJ2-1; 10 bases are a match to TRBD2. This CDR3 is 16 amino acids long. With V trimmed by 0 bases and J by 4 bases, 3 bases remained unmatched. Germline V gene lookup returns CDR1 MNHEY and CDR2 SMNVEV (reference sequence). The CDR3 loop reads CASSLSLAGVYNEQFF. The DNA for the CDR3 is TGTGCCAGCAGTTTATCCCTAGCGGGGGTTTACAATGAGCAGTTCTTC.

The gene calls are TRBV30 and TRBJ1-2; no firm D call. CDR1 is GTSNPN, CDR2 SVGIG, per germline (reference sequence). The V gene lost 2 bases and the J gene lost 8 bases, with 15 bases spanning the gap. The CDR3 runs to 13 residues. DNA for the CDR3: TGTGCCTGGAGTTCGGCTCGGGTGAACGGCTACACCTTC. Its translation is CAWSSARVNGYTF.

This clone was seen once. Written as DNA, the CDR3 is TGTGCCAGCAGTCCGAGCGGGCGGGTAGAGACCCAGTACTTC. This codes for CASSPSGRVETQYF. This rearrangement joins TRBV4-2 to TRBJ2-5; D might be TRBD2 (6 bases). There are 14 residues in the CDR3. Trimming cost V 6 bases and J 4 bases, with 15 bases left between them. Germline V gene lookup returns CDR1 LGHNA and CDR2 YNFKEQ.

This chain uses TRBV3-1 (or the pseudogene TRBV3-2) with TRBJ2-1; 11 nucleotides line up with TRBD1. J gave up 7 bases and V 0 bases, and 5 bases lay outside the gene matches. The CDR3 loop spans 16 amino acids. CDR1 is LGHDT and CDR2 is YNNKEL in the germline V gene (reference sequence). CDR3 sequence reads: CASSQEDRGRENEQFF. The DNA for the CDR3 is TGTGCCAGCAGCCAAGAGGACAGGGGGCGCGAGAATGAGCAGTTCTTC.

In this sample, this clone turned up a few times. The chain couples TRBV5-1 to TRBJ1-4; tentative D call: TRBD1 (5 bases). CDR3 length equals 15 residues. Germline CDR1 and CDR2: SGHRS and YFSETQ. Trimming left V 0 bases short and J 6 bases short, with 12 bases between. CDR3 nucleotide sequence: TGCGCCAGCAGCTTGGATCAGGGAGGGGATGAAAAACTGTTTTTT. Residues: CASSLDQGGDEKLFF.

The rearrangement links TRBV7-6 to TRBJ1-4; D might be TRBD1 (5 bases). The CDR3 covers 13 residues. Germline V gene data show CDR1 as SGHVS and CDR2 as FNYEAQ. Trimming left V 3 bases short and J 4 bases short, with 6 bases between. The CDR3 coding sequence is TGTGCCAGCAGCTTGGACATTAATGAAAAACTGTTTTTT. Translating it yields CASSLDINEKLFF.

This chain joins TRBV3-1 (or the pseudogene TRBV3-2) and TRBJ2-3; TRBD2 agrees at 8 bases. V lost 3 bases to trimming and J lost 6 bases; unmatched junction nucleotides: 8. CDR1 is LGHDT and CDR2 is YNNKEL in the germline V gene (reference sequence). The CDR3 is 15 residues long. CDR3 sequence reads: CASSQLSGSGDTQYF. The CDR3, as DNA: TGTGCCAGCAGCCAGCTCAGCGGGAGTGGTGATACGCAGTATTTT.

V gene TRBV30 combines with J gene TRBJ1-5; D not resolved. Per germline, CDR1 GTSNPN and CDR2 SVGIG (reference sequence). Trimming stripped 2 bases from V and 3 bases from J, with 5 bases between. CDR3 length: 12 amino acids. The CDR3 spells CAWSHPNQPQHF. The CDR3 bases are TGTGCCTGGAGTCATCCCAATCAGCCCCAGCATTTT.

The V call is TRBV5-1, the J call TRBJ2-1; 8 bases line up with TRBD2. Trimming cost V 4 bases and J 0 bases; bases outside gene matches: 3. The CDR3 contains 15 residues. Germline V CDR1 and CDR2: SGHRS, YFSETQ. CDR3 sequence: CASSPGTSSYNEQFF. CDR3 nucleotide sequence: TGCGCCAGCAGCCCCGGGACTAGCTCCTACAATGAGCAGTTCTTC.

V is TRBV6-1 and J is TRBJ1-2; 8 positions agree with TRBD1. This CDR3 contains 15 residues. Unmatched junction bases numbered 10, after V lost 1 base and J lost 9 bases. Germline CDR1 and CDR2: MNHNS and SASEGT. CDR3 in DNA: TGTGCCAGCAGTGAAGTGGGACAGGTCGGATATCGCTACACCTTC. As protein: CASSEVGQVGYRYTF.

The chain is built from TRBV19 and TRBJ1-5, with 8 bases that match TRBD1. Germline V gives CDR1 LNHDA, CDR2 SQIVND (reference sequence). The trim removed 6 bases at V and 5 bases at J, leaving 3 bases unmatched. This CDR3 comprises 13 residues. The CDR3 spells CASRDREHQPQHF. For the CDR3, the DNA is TGTGCCAGTAGGGACAGGGAACATCAGCCCCAGCATTTT.

The V call is TRBV11-3, the J call TRBJ1-4, with D unresolved. Germline V lookup: CDR1 SGHNT, CDR2 YENEEA. V was cut by 5 bases and J by 5 bases, with 12 bases left in between. The CDR3 is made up of 14 amino acids. The CDR3 region has the DNA TGTGCCAGCAGCCCCAGTGGACTAAATGAAAAACTGTTTTTT. Its translation is CASSPSGLNEKLFF. Filled out from reference TRBV11-3 and TRBJ1-4, the complete variable domain reads EAGVVQSPRYKIIEKKQPVAFWCNPISGHNTLYWYLQNLGQGPELLIRYENEEAVDDSQLPKDRFSAERLKGVDSTLKIQPAELGDSAVYLCASSPSGLNEKLFFGSGTQLSVL.

The chain has TRBV18 and TRBJ2-1; no firm D call. Germline CDR1 KGHSH, CDR2 LQKENI. The CDR3 extends over 13 amino acids. The V end was cut by 1 base, the J end by 10 bases, with 11 bases between. The CDR3 DNA reads as TGTGCCAGCTCACCACAGAACTACGGGGAGCAGTTCTTC. Protein sequence: CASSPQNYGEQFF.

This clone was detected only a few times. The rearrangement links TRBV27 to TRBJ2-2; no firm D call. CDR1 is MNHEY and CDR2 is SMNVEV in the germline V gene (reference sequence). The CDR3 covers 13 residues. The ends were cut back, 7 bases at V and 1 base at J, with 7 bases in the middle. CDR3 DNA sequence: TGTGCCAGCACTGACATGAACACCGGGGAGCTGTTTTTT. Protein sequence: CASTDMNTGELFF.

The V gene is TRBV6-5, the J gene TRBJ2-7; 8 nucleotides line up with TRBD2. V shed 2 bases, J shed 4 bases, and the junction held 4 bases outside the gene matches. CDR1 is MNHEY, CDR2 SVGAGI, per germline. The CDR3 totals 14 residues. CDR3 DNA: TGTGCCAGCAGTTACCGCGGGGGGCTGTACGAGCAGTACTTC. This translates into CASSYRGGLYEQYF.

The chain recombines TRBV30 with TRBJ2-3, with 9 bases aligning to TRBD2. The germline CDR1 and CDR2 sequences are GTSNPN and SVGIG (reference sequence). The CDR3 runs 14 residues. The V and J ends lost 3 bases and 5 bases, in that order; junction bases with no gene match: 6. The CDR3 DNA sequence: TGTGCCTGGAGCTTACTAGCGGGTGTAGATACGCAGTATTTT. Translation: CAWSLLAGVDTQYF.

The genes are TRBV24-1 and TRBJ2-1, with 10 bases matching TRBD2. Germline-derived CDR1 and CDR2 are KGHDR and SFDVKD. CDR3 length: 16 residues. With V trimmed by 5 bases and J by 5 bases, 8 bases remained unmatched. CDR3 coding DNA: TGTGCCACCAGTGGCAGCGGACTAGCGGAGGACAATGAGCAGTTCTTC. It specifies CATSGSGLAEDNEQFF.

The V and J genes are TRBV19 and TRBJ1-1; TRBD1 matches at 9 bases. After removal of 4 bases from V and 4 bases from J, the junction contained 7 bases not matched to a gene. Per germline, CDR1 LNHDA and CDR2 SQIVND (reference sequence). This CDR3 has 15 residues. The DNA of the CDR3 is TGTGCCAGTAGTACGACCCTGACAGGGGGCACTGAAGCTTTCTTT. Its translation: CASSTTLTGGTEAFF.

The chain employs TRBV3-1 (or the pseudogene TRBV3-2) and TRBJ1-1; no clear D. This CDR3 has 13 residues. The V and J ends lost 1 base and 4 bases respectively, with 7 bases between them. From germline, CDR1 is LGHDT and CDR2 YNNKEL (reference sequence). CDR3 sequence reads: CASSQGRSTEAFF. CDR3 bases: TGTGCCAGCAGCCAAGGCAGGTCCACTGAAGCTTTCTTT.

The V and J genes are TRBV19 and TRBJ1-3, with D unresolved. Germline V gene sequence: CDR1 LNHDA, CDR2 SQIVND (reference sequence). CDR3 length: 17 residues. Trimming took 4 bases from V and 0 from J, leaving 16 bases between them. CDR3 region: CASSTSSNLASGNTIYF. The CDR3 bases are TGTGCCAGTAGTACCTCCTCAAACTTAGCCTCTGGAAACACCATATATTTT.

Here the CDR3 reads CASSQDGTGRVYGYTF. In DNA, the CDR3 is TGTGCCAGCAGCCAAGATGGGACAGGGAGGGTCTATGGCTACACCTTC. V usage is TRBV4-2 and J usage is TRBJ1-2; 9 bases agree with TRBD1. CDR1 is LGHNA and CDR2 is YNFKEQ in the germline V gene. The length of the CDR3 is 16 residues. V shed 0 bases and J 4 bases; nucleotides not matched to a gene: 6.

The chain has TRBV7-6 and TRBJ2-1; TRBD2 aligns across 13 bases. After removal of 0 bases from V and 5 bases from J, the junction contained 4 bases not matched to a gene. The CDR3 loop spans 17 amino acids. The germline V gene has CDR1 SGHVS and CDR2 FNYEAQ. The CDR3 DNA follows: TGTGCCAGCAGCTTAGCCCCGGGACTAGCGGGAAACAATGAGCAGTTCTTC. Amino acids: CASSLAPGLAGNNEQFF.

The chain combines TRBV19 with TRBJ2-5; tentatively, D is TRBD1 (7 bases). V gave up 11 bases and J gave up 5 bases, with 18 bases separating them. CDR1 is LNHDA, CDR2 SQIVND, per germline (reference sequence). The length of the CDR3 is 13 residues. CDR3 in amino acids: CASAEGAVETQYF. The CDR3 DNA is TGTGCCTCTGCGGAGGGGGCGGTTGAGACCCAGTACTTC.

The chain uses TRBV2 and TRBJ2-1; 10 bases match TRBD2. This CDR3 contains 14 residues. The V gene's germline CDR1 is SNHLY and CDR2 FYNNEI. With 10 bases clipped from V and 5 bases from J, the junction kept 8 bases outside the gene matches. The CDR3 spells CATRAGGPHNEQFF. CDR3 DNA: TGTGCCACCAGAGCGGGGGGGCCTCACAATGAGCAGTTCTTC.

This chain connects TRBV4-2 to TRBJ2-3; 8 nucleotides agree with TRBD2. With V trimmed by 0 bases and J by 6 bases, 14 bases remained unmatched. This CDR3 contains 18 residues. CDR1 LGHNA and CDR2 YNFKEQ come from the germline V gene. The CDR3 loop reads CASSQEFASRGGLDTQYF. Here the CDR3 DNA reads TGTGCCAGCAGCCAAGAGTTCGCAAGCCGGGGGGGCCTTGATACGCAGTATTTT.